The sequence of this T cell receptor (beta chain) was determined in a study of blood T cell repertoires in COVID-19 (dated by TCRdb to the early 2020s). Some background on the complete study: Samples covering the acute and convalescent phases of COVID-19 were provided by collaborators in the United States, Italy and Spain. The samples were drawn from the first 160 participants of the ongoing ImmuneRACE study and from roughly 1,300 subjects provided by 6 global collaborators. Where HLA class I and class II types were available, the types were taken from metadata supplied by the sample provider, not from assay-based typing. The prospective study material was composed of cDNA or gDNA derived from T cells, B-cell-depleted T cells, or PBMCs. A de-identified subject ID, COVID-19 status, age in years and sex were almost always included in the sample metadata. Deeply sampled blood TCRbeta repertoires from subjects exposed to, actively infected with, or recovered from COVID-19 were included in the dataset. The repertoires were released in a freely available public database meant as a resource for research on the immune response to SARS-CoV-2.

A note on this clone: Its recognized antigen is unknown. Qualities for individual bases were not recorded, and no much larger clone is one base off.

Each collaborating institution followed its own protocols to collect whole blood in K2EDTA tubes. Collaborator samples were shipped for TCRbeta analysis as frozen whole blood, isolated PBMCs, or DNA extracted from either sample type. V is trimmed back by 6 bases and J by 6 bases, and the junction contains 4 bases that no gene match accounts for. CDR1 and CDR2 (SNHLY, FYNNEI) derive from the germline V gene. Taken from cysteine to phenylalanine, the CDR3 has 13 residues. Only the CDR3 region is kept as DNA, spanning 39 bases read in frame from base 1. The immunoSEQ Assay, a bias-controlled multiplex PCR, was used to amplify TCRbeta CDR3 regions from genomic DNA. As for the authors' bioinformatics: Nucleated cell counts per sample were estimated from amplification of reference gene primers within the assay. Sequence reads were collapsed and filtered to measure the absolute abundance of every unique TCRbeta CDR3 rearrangement. Productive Simpson clonality was computed per sample as the square root of Simpson's diversity index over productive rearrangements. TCRdb stores this immuneACCESS table with in-frame sequences only. Part of the clones is absent; in the studies checked, under half of the shortfall reflects unresolved V genes, and no reason is known for the rest. V and J calls and clone size come straight from that table; D and trimming were deduced from the DNA. Here the sample has 120,000 to 150,000 clones; roughly 80% occur a single time. The ten biggest clones cover approximately 9.2% of the sample.

Summary of the overall study and its limitations: How much clinical and demographic metadata was included differed by source and by participant, and the metadata was provided uncurated.

This TCR derives from a human donor with acute or convalescent COVID-19. The donor label of this sample is uncertain. Sequences were obtained from peripheral blood. The sequence joins TRBV2 to TRBJ2-2; the central 7 bases match TRBD1. At the DNA level, the sequence is TGTGCCAGCAGCGCGACAGGGCCCGGGGAGCTGTTTTTT. It codes for CASSATGPGELFF.